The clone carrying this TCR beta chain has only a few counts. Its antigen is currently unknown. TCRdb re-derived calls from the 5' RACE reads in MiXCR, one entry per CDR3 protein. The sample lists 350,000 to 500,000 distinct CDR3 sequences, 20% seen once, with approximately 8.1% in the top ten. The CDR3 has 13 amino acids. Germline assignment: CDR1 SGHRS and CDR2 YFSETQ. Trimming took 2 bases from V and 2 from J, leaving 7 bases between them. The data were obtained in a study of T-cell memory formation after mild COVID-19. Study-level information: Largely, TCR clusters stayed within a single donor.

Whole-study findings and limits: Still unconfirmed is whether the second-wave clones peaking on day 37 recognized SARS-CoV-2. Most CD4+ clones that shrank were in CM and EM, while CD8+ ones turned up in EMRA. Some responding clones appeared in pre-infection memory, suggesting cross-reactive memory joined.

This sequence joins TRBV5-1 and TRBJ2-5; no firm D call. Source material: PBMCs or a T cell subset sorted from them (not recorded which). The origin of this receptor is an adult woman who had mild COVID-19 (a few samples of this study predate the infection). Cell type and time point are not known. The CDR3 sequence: CASSFGEQETQYF. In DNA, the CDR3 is TGCGCCAGCAGCTTCGGCGAGCAAGAGACCCAGTACTTC.